A single sample gave rise to the 20 T cell receptor beta chains below, sequenced in a study of cytomegalovirus exposure and HLA in healthy donors (dated by TCRdb to 2015 to 2018). The library was prepared using the immunoSEQ multiplex PCR assay. For the multiplex PCR, a mixture combining 60 forward primers for TCR Vbeta segments and 13 reverse primers for TCR Jbeta segments was used. TCRdb's version of the immuneACCESS table is confined to in-frame rearrangements and falls short of the full clone set. An unresolved V gene accounts for under half of the shortfall where checked; the remainder is of unknown origin. Across this sample there are fewer than 250,000 clones, with about 79% seen only once. The ten largest clones take up 1.5% to 2% of the sample. Material: PBMCs. These receptor sequences come from a male donor in good health and CMV-seronegative.

The chain employs TRBV7-8 and TRBJ2-1; 9 positions match TRBD1. With V trimmed by 4 bases and J by 2 bases, 3 bases remained unmatched. CDR3 size: 15 residues. CDR1 is SGHVS, CDR2 FQNEAQ, per germline. This CDR3 is CASSWGQGPYNEQFF. Here the CDR3 DNA reads TGTGCCAGCAGCTGGGGACAGGGCCCCTACAATGAGCAGTTCTTC.

This chain connects TRBV18 to TRBJ2-1, with TRBD2 as a possible D gene (7 bases). CDR3 length: 20 residues. Germline-derived CDR1 and CDR2 are KGHSH and LQKENI. The V and J ends lost 3 bases and 4 bases respectively, with 28 bases between them. CDR3 DNA: TGTGCCAGCTCACCGGGGGGGCCGACTAATGGGGAGGACCCTTACAATGAGCAGTTCTTC. Protein sequence: CASSPGGPTNGEDPYNEQFF.

This sequence joins TRBV11-2 and TRBJ2-7, with D possibly matching TRBD2 (6 bases). The germline V gene has CDR1 SGHAT and CDR2 FQNNGV. The CDR3 extends over 15 amino acids. V lost 0 bases and J 5 bases, leaving 14 bases between the germline ends. The CDR3 region is CASSLDVGGFDEQYF. The CDR3 DNA reads as TGTGCCAGCAGCTTAGATGTGGGAGGCTTCGACGAGCAGTACTTC.

A single count supports this clone. The chain joins TRBV7-9 to TRBJ2-7; D not certain. Trimming pared 0 bases from V and 3 bases from J, leaving 12 bases between. Germline CDR1 is SEHNR and CDR2 is FQNEAQ (reference sequence). The CDR3 spans 15 residues. CDR3 nucleotides: TGTGCCAGCAGCTTAGCGGGCAGAACCCTCTACGAGCAGTACTTC. Its translation: CASSLAGRTLYEQYF.

This clone was observed a few times. The rearrangement links TRBV7-9 to TRBJ2-1; 9 bases are shared with TRBD2. The CDR3 contains 12 residues. Germline V lookup: CDR1 SEHNR, CDR2 FQNEAQ (reference sequence). V lost 0 bases, J lost 14 bases, and 2 bases stayed unmatched. CDR3 protein: CASSLARTSEFF. The CDR3 DNA reads TGTGCCAGCAGCTTAGCCCGGACTAGCGAGTTCTTC.

The chain links TRBV7-2 to TRBJ1-6; D is unclear. V was shortened by 7 bases and J by 10 bases, with 23 bases between the two germline ends. The length of the CDR3 is 16 residues. CDR1 is SGHTA and CDR2 is FQGNSA in the germline V gene. The CDR3 bases are TGTGCCAGCACCCTGACCGCGGAAATCGGGTACTCACCCCTCCACTTT. This encodes CASTLTAEIGYSPLHF.

This clone occurred once. The rearrangement joins TRBV5-1 to TRBJ2-3; TRBD1 aligns across 8 bases. J lost 4 bases, V lost 4 bases, and 11 bases had no gene match. The V gene's germline CDR1 is SGHRS and CDR2 YFSETQ. The CDR3 contains 16 residues. CDR3 protein: CASSLGQGKIADTQYF. The CDR3 region has the DNA TGCGCCAGCAGCCTCGGACAGGGAAAGATTGCAGATACGCAGTATTTT. The full variable domain, with the rest looked up from reference TRBV5-1 and TRBJ2-3, is KAGVTQTPRYLIKTRGQQVTLSCSPISGHRSVSWYQQTPGQGLQFLFEYFSETQRNKGNFPGRFSGRQFSNSRSEMNVSTLELGDSALYLCASSLGQGKIADTQYFGPGTRLTVL.

This clone turned up a few times. The V gene is TRBV9, the J gene TRBJ2-3, with D uncertain. The CDR3 spans 11 residues. Looked up from germline, CDR1 is SGDLS and CDR2 is YYNGEE. V was pared by 2 bases and J by 4 bases, with 2 bases between. DNA for the CDR3: TGTGCCAGCAGCGTCGCAGATACGCAGTATTTT. Its translation: CASSVADTQYF. The full variable domain, its missing parts supplied by reference TRBV9 and TRBJ2-3, is DSGVTQTPKHLITATGQRVTLRCSPRSGDLSVYWYQQSLDQGLQFLIQYYNGEERAKGNILERFSAQQFPDLHSELNLSSLELGDSALYFCASSVADTQYFGPGTRLTVL.

This rearrangement joins TRBV5-4 to TRBJ1-2; D might be TRBD1 (5 bases). With 8 bases removed from V and 3 bases from J, the gap between germline ends came to 17 bases. This CDR3 spans 14 amino acids. The V gene's germline CDR1 is SGHNT and CDR2 YYREEE (reference sequence). CDR3 sequence: CASSTEPGDYGYTF. The DNA of the CDR3 is TGTGCCAGTTCGACAGAACCGGGGGACTATGGCTACACCTTC.

V gene TRBV6-5 combines with J gene TRBJ1-1; D perhaps matches TRBD1 (6 bases). This CDR3 region has 15 residues. V shed 3 bases and J shed 4 bases, with 15 bases lying between them. Germline lookup yields CDR1 MNHEY and CDR2 SVGAGI. CDR3 DNA: TGTGCCAGCAGTTATTCGAAAGGACAGCCCACTGAAGCTTTCTTT. Protein product: CASSYSKGQPTEAFF.

The V call is TRBV4-1, the J call TRBJ2-1, with TRBD2 matching 8 bases. Germline lookup yields CDR1 MGHRA and CDR2 YSYEKL. Trimming cost V 1 base and J 4 bases; bases outside gene matches: 9. The CDR3 consists of 17 residues. DNA of the CDR3: TGCGCCAGCAGCCAAGTAACCGCCGGGGGGGCGTACAATGAGCAGTTCTTC. Translated, it gives CASSQVTAGGAYNEQFF.

The rearrangement uses TRBV9 and TRBJ2-2; 7 positions match TRBD2. V dropped 0 bases and J dropped 8; count of bases not matched to a gene: 4. The CDR3 is 14 residues long. The germline V gene encodes CDR1 SGDLS and CDR2 YYNGEE. CDR3 residues: CASSVGRGGGELFF. CDR3 nucleotide sequence: TGTGCCAGCAGCGTAGGTCGCGGGGGTGGGGAGCTGTTTTTT.

This clone showed up just once. The chain uses TRBV9 and TRBJ1-1; 9 bases map to TRBD1. Germline CDR1 and CDR2: SGDLS and YYNGEE. CDR3 length: 15 residues. V lost 4 bases and J lost 6; bases outside the gene matches: 10. The CDR3 loop reads CASSPNGDRDPEAFF. The CDR3 DNA is TGTGCCAGCAGCCCAAACGGGGACAGGGACCCTGAAGCTTTCTTT.

The chain has TRBV5-5 and TRBJ1-1, with D uncertain. This CDR3 is built from 12 residues. CDR1 and CDR2 (germline): SGHKS, YYEKEE (reference sequence). The V and J ends lost 0 bases and 8 bases respectively, with 8 bases between them. The CDR3 loop reads CASSLASWEAFF. For the CDR3, the DNA is TGTGCCAGCAGCTTGGCTAGCTGGGAAGCTTTCTTT.

The chain links TRBV6-1 to TRBJ1-6; 8 nucleotides line up with TRBD1. The ends lost 3 bases at V and 7 bases at J; junction bases unmatched: 5. Germline assignment: CDR1 MNHNS and CDR2 SASEGT. The CDR3 spans 15 residues. For the CDR3, the DNA is TGTGCCAGCAGTGATAGGCGACAGGGGAATTCACCCCTCCACTTT. It is translated as CASSDRRQGNSPLHF.

In its sample, this clone was seen once. V gene TRBV7-9 combines with J gene TRBJ2-1; TRBD2 agrees at 9 bases. The germline CDR1 and CDR2 sequences are SEHNR and FQNEAQ (reference sequence). This CDR3 has 18 residues. V shed 5 bases and J 1 base; nucleotides not matched to a gene: 12. In DNA form, the CDR3 reads TGTGCCAGCAGCCCCTTGGCGGGAGGGATAAAATCCTACAATGAGCAGTTCTTC. Residues: CASSPLAGGIKSYNEQFF.

The chain couples TRBV7-9 to TRBJ1-2; the D is unclear. Germline values: CDR1 SEHNR, CDR2 FQNEAQ (reference sequence). The CDR3 is made up of 16 amino acids. V was trimmed by 1 base and J by 0 bases, leaving 12 bases between them. Written as DNA, the CDR3 is TGTGCCAGCAGCTTAGTTTCCCGACAACCTAACTATGGCTACACCTTC. Its translation is CASSLVSRQPNYGYTF.

The J gene is TRBJ2-2, the V gene TRBV9; D gene uncertain. The CDR3 is 19 residues long. The germline V gene encodes CDR1 SGDLS and CDR2 YYNGEE. V was cut by 0 bases and J by 3 bases, with 21 bases left in between. CDR3: CASSVVRLETDGYTGELFF. CDR3 sequence (DNA): TGTGCCAGCAGCGTAGTTCGGTTGGAGACGGATGGGTACACCGGGGAGCTGTTTTTT.

This chain links TRBV28 with TRBJ1-4; 11 bases agree with TRBD1. This CDR3 has 14 residues. Trimming at V came to 8 bases and at J to 7 bases, leaving 6 bases not matched to a gene. The germline V gene has CDR1 MDHEN and CDR2 SYDVKM. CDR3 in DNA: TGTGCCAGCTCCGGGACAGGGGGGAGTGAAAAACTGTTTTTT. It codes for CASSGTGGSEKLFF. Drawing the rest from reference TRBV28 and TRBJ1-4, the complete variable domain is DVKVTQSSRYLVKRTGEKVFLECVQDMDHENMFWYRQDPGLGLRLIYFSYDVKMKEKGDIPEGYSVSREKKERFSLILESASTNQTSMYLCASSGTGGSEKLFFGSGTQLSVL.

The chain is built from TRBV7-2 and TRBJ2-3; D is possibly TRBD2 (6 bases). Germline assignment: CDR1 SGHTA and CDR2 FQGNSA. The CDR3 extends over 15 amino acids. V shed 5 bases and J shed 4 bases, with 16 bases lying between them. In nucleotides, the CDR3 is TGTGCCAGCAGCCCCCGGGGGACGGAGGCAGATACGCAGTATTTT. Its protein is CASSPRGTEADTQYF.